The 13 T cell receptor beta chains reported below all come from one sample, sequenced in a study of blood T cell repertoires in COVID-19. Sequenced by immunoSEQ multiplex PCR; TCRdb stores in-frame clones only, minus some. This table holds 45,000 to 55,000 clones, 60% to 80% found once. The sample was PBMCs or T cells enriched from blood (not recorded which). The receptors derive from a woman aged 50 to 60 with acute COVID-19.

The rearrangement joins TRBV20-1 to TRBJ1-1; TRBD1 is a possible D gene (5 bases). Between the trimmed V and J ends, which lost 2 bases and 9 bases, there was a span of 10 bases. This CDR3 comprises 11 residues. From germline, CDR1 is DFQATT and CDR2 SNEGSKA (reference sequence). In DNA, the CDR3 is TGCAGTGCTAGAATGGGGCAACAAGCTTTCTTT. Translation: CSARMGQQAFF.

This rearrangement joins TRBV25-1 to TRBJ1-4, with D possibly being TRBD1 (6 bases). Trimming took 3 bases from V and 5 from J, leaving 13 bases between them. From germline, CDR1 is MGHDK and CDR2 SYGVNS. The CDR3 extends over 15 amino acids. The DNA for the CDR3 is TGTGCCAGCAGTGACGGAGGACAGTGGAATGAAAAACTGTTTTTT. This codes for CASSDGGQWNEKLFF.

This clone was detected once. The gene calls are TRBV5-1 and TRBJ1-2, with 8 bases lining up with TRBD1. This CDR3 spans 15 amino acids. Losses at the gene ends were 0 bases for V and 5 bases for J; bases not matched to a gene: 6. Germline V gene sequence: CDR1 SGHRS, CDR2 YFSETQ. CDR3 sequence: CASSLGSGGQYGYTF. The CDR3 coding sequence is TGCGCCAGCAGCTTGGGATCAGGGGGCCAGTATGGCTACACCTTC.

This sequence joins TRBV5-1 and TRBJ2-2; the match to TRBD1 covers 9 bases. Germline-derived CDR1 and CDR2 are SGHRS and YFSETQ. The CDR3 is made up of 17 amino acids. J gave up 7 bases and V 4 bases, and 14 bases lay outside the gene matches. This CDR3 is CASSQPSTGGAGGELFF. CDR3 nucleotides: TGCGCCAGCAGCCAGCCTTCTACAGGGGGCGCCGGCGGGGAGCTGTTTTTT.

The rearrangement uses TRBV24-1 and TRBJ1-5; possibly TRBD1 for D (5 bases). V was clipped by 8 bases and J by 5 bases, with 18 bases between them. Per the germline V gene, CDR1 is KGHDR and CDR2 is SFDVKD. This CDR3 has 15 residues. CDR3 loop: CATMRGTGRYQPQHF. As DNA, the CDR3 is TGTGCCACCATGCGGGGGACCGGACGATATCAGCCCCAGCATTTT.

The rearrangement joins TRBV9 to TRBJ1-1; 8 bases agree with TRBD1. CDR1 is SGDLS and CDR2 is YYNGEE in the germline V gene. The V segment lost 3 bases and the J segment 5 bases; nucleotides outside the gene matches: 3. The CDR3 spans 13 residues. The chain's CDR3 is CASSAYRGTEAFF. Here the CDR3 DNA reads TGTGCCAGCAGCGCGTACAGGGGGACTGAAGCTTTCTTT.

The V call is TRBV19, the J call TRBJ2-7; TRBD2 agrees at 14 bases. CDR1 LNHDA and CDR2 SQIVND come from the germline V gene (reference sequence). The CDR3 runs to 15 residues. V dropped 6 bases and J dropped 4; count of bases not matched to a gene: 5. CDR3 protein: CASRWGTSGGYEQYF. The CDR3 DNA reads TGTGCCAGTAGATGGGGGACTAGCGGGGGTTACGAGCAGTACTTC.

The chain is built from TRBV27 and TRBJ1-5, with TRBD1 identical over 10 bases. The ends lost 5 bases at V and 5 bases at J; junction bases unmatched: 3. The CDR3 has 14 residues. CDR1 is MNHEY and CDR2 is SMNVEV in the germline V gene (reference sequence). The CDR3 region has the DNA TGTGCCAGCAGTCCAGGACAGGGGGATCAGCCCCAGCATTTT. Residues: CASSPGQGDQPQHF.

The chain links TRBV7-2 to TRBJ1-5; a possible D gene is TRBD1 (6 bases). Germline V gene data show CDR1 as SGHTA and CDR2 as FQGNSA. The CDR3 loop spans 15 amino acids. With 2 bases removed from V and 6 bases from J, the gap between germline ends came to 14 bases. CDR3 amino acids: CASSLRGGVVQPQHF. CDR3 nucleotides: TGTGCCAGCAGCTTAAGGGGGGGGGTCGTTCAGCCCCAGCATTTT.

This chain uses TRBV4-1 with TRBJ1-4, with 7 positions matching TRBD1. Germline lookup yields CDR1 MGHRA and CDR2 YSYEKL. Trimming at V came to 6 bases and at J to 3 bases, leaving 4 bases not matched to a gene. The CDR3 spans 14 residues. In DNA, the CDR3 is TGCGCCAGCAGTCGGGGACAGTCTAATGAAAAACTGTTTTTT. Protein product: CASSRGQSNEKLFF.

CDR3 amino acids: CASSYRGYEQFF. The DNA of the CDR3 is TGTGCCAGCAGCTACAGGGGCTATGAGCAGTTCTTC. The V gene is TRBV5-4, the J gene TRBJ2-1, with TRBD1 matching 7 bases. This CDR3 has 12 amino acids. The ends lost 3 bases at V and 8 bases at J; junction bases unmatched: 2. The germline gives CDR1 SGHNT, CDR2 YYREEE (reference sequence).

The chain has TRBV5-8 and TRBJ2-2; weak D call: TRBD2 (5 bases). Germline-derived CDR1 and CDR2 are SGHTS and YDEGEE. This CDR3 comprises 16 residues. Between the trimmed V and J ends, which lost 0 bases and 4 bases, there was a span of 13 bases. DNA of the CDR3: TGTGCCAGCAGCTTGGGAGGAGGCGCGGTCACCGGGGAGCTGTTTTTT. It is translated as CASSLGGGAVTGELFF.

This clone came up once. The chain joins TRBV11-2 to TRBJ1-1; 8 bases match TRBD1. This CDR3 spans 14 amino acids. The germline gives CDR1 SGHAT, CDR2 FQNNGV. V was pared by 5 bases and J by 4 bases, with 6 bases of the junction left unmatched. The DNA of the CDR3 is TGTGCCAGCAGCGCGGACAGGGTCCTCACTGAAGCTTTCTTT. Amino acid sequence: CASSADRVLTEAFF.